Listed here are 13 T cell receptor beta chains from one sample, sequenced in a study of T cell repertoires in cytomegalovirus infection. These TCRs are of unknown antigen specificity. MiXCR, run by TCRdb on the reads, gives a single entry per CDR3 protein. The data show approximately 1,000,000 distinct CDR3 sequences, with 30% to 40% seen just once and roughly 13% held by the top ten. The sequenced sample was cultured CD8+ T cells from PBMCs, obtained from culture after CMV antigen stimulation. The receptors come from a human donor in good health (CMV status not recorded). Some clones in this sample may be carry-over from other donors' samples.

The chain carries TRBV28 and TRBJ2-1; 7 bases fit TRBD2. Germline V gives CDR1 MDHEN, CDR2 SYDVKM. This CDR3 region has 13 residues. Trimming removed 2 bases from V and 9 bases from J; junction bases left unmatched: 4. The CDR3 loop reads CASSLGRGSEQFF. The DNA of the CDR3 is TGTGCCAGCAGTTTAGGGCGGGGGAGTGAGCAGTTCTTC.

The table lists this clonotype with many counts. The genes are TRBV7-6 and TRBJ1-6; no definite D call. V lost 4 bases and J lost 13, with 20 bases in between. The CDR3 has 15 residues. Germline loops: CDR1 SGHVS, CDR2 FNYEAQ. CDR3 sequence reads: CASSSARDPQVPLHF. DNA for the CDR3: TGTGCCAGCAGCTCCGCGCGGGATCCCCAGGTCCCCCTCCACTTT.

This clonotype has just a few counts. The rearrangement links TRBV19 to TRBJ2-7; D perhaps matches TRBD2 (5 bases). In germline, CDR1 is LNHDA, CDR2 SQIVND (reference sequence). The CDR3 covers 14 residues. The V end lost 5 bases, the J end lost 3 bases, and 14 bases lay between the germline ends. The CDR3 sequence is CASSAREMVYEQYF. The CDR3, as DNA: TGTGCCAGTAGTGCAAGGGAGATGGTCTACGAGCAGTACTTC.

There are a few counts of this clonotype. CDR3 residues: CASSQDKGTGNEQYF. DNA for the CDR3: TGCGCCAGCAGCCAAGATAAAGGGACAGGGAACGAGCAGTACTTC. The J gene is TRBJ2-7, the V gene TRBV4-1; 9 positions agree with TRBD1. J gave up 5 bases and V 0 bases, and 5 bases lay outside the gene matches. This CDR3 spans 15 amino acids. CDR1 is MGHRA, CDR2 YSYEKL, per germline.

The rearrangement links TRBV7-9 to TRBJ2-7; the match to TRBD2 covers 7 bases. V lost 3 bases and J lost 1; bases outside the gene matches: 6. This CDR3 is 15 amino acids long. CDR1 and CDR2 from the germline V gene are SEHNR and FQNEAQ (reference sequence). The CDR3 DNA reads TGTGCCAGCAGCTTTGGACTAGTGGGGTCCTACGAGCAGTACGTC. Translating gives CASSFGLVGSYEQYV.

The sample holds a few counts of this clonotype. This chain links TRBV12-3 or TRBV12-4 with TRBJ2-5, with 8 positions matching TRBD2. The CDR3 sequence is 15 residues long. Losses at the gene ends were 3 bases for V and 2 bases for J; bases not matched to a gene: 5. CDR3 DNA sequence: TGTGCCAGCAGTTTCATAGCGGGGAAACAAGAGACCCAGTACTTC. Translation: CASSFIAGKQETQYF.

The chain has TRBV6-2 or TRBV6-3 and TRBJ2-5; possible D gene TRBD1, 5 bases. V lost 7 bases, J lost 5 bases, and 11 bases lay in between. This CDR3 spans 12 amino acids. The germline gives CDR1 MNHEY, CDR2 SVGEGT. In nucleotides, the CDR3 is TGTGCCAGCACTGATCCAGGGGAGACCCAGTACTTC. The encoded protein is CASTDPGETQYF.

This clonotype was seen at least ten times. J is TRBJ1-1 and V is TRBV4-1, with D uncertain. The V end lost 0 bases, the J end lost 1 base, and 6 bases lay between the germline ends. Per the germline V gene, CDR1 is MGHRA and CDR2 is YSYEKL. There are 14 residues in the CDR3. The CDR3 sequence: CASSQDPGNTEAFF. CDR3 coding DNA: TGCGCCAGCAGCCAAGATCCCGGGAACACTGAAGCTTTCTTT.

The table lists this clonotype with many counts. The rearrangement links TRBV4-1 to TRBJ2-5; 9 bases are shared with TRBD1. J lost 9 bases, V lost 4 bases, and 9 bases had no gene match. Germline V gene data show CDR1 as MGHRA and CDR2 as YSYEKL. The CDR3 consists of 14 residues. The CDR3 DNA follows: TGCGCCAGCAGCCCCTACAGGGGGCCCGGAGCCCAGTACTTC. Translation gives CASSPYRGPGAQYF.

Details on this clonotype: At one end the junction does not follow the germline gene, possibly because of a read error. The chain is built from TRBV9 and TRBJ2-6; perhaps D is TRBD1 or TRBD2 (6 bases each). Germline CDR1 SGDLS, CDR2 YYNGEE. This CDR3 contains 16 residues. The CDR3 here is CVSSGRGHSGANVLTF. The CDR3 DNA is TGTGTCAGCAGCGGGCGGGGACACTCTGGGGCCAACGTCCTGACTTTC.

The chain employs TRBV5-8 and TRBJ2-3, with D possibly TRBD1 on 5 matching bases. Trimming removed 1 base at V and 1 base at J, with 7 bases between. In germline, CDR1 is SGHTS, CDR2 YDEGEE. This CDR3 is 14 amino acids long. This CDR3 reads CASSLLGRTDTQYF. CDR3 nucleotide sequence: TGTGCCAGCAGCTTGTTGGGGCGCACAGATACGCAGTATTTT.

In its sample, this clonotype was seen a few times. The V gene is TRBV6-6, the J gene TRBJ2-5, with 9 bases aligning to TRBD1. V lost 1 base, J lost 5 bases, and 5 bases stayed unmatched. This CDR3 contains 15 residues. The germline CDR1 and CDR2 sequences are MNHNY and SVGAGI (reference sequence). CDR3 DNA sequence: TGTGCCAGCAGTTACTGGACAGGGGAGGGGGAGACCCAGTACTTC. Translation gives CASSYWTGEGETQYF.

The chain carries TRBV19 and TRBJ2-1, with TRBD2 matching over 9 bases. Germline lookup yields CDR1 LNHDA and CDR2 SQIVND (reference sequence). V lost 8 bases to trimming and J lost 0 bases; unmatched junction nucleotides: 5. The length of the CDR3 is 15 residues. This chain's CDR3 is CASRTSAGSYNEQFF. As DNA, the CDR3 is TGTGCCAGTCGGACTAGCGCTGGCTCCTACAATGAGCAGTTCTTC.